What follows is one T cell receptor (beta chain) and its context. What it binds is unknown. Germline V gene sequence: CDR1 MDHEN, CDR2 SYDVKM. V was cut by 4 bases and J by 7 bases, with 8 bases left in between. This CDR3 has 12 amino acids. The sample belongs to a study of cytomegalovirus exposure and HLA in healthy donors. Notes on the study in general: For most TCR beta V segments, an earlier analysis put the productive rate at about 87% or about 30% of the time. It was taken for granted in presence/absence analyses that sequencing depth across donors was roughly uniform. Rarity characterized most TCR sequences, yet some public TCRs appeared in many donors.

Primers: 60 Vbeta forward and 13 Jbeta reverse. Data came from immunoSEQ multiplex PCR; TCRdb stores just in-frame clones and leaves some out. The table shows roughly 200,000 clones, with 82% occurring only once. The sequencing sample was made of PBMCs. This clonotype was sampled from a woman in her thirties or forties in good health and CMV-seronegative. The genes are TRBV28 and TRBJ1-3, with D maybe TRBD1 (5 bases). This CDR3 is CASSSGVNTIYF. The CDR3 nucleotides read TGTGCCAGCAGTTCGGGGGTGAACACCATATATTTT. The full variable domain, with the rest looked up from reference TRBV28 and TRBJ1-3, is DVKVTQSSRYLVKRTGEKVFLECVQDMDHENMFWYRQDPGLGLRLIYFSYDVKMKEKGDIPEGYSVSREKKERFSLILESASTNQTSMYLCASSSGVNTIYFGEGSWLTVV.